This T cell receptor beta chain was recorded in a study of cytomegalovirus exposure and HLA in healthy donors. Study-wide context: The 95 to 150 validation repertoires were produced on the same platform as the 720 or so repertoires of the first cohort. This was reported in a later analysis. Study-wide results and caveats: Listed as cytomegalovirus-associated were 164 TCR beta chains. Diagnosis of cytomegalovirus status made by the classifier reportedly showed high specificity and sensitivity. A later analysis found first-cohort TCR clusters tended to co-occur in the approximately 110 validation repertoires.

J was trimmed by 9 bases and V by 5 bases; bases with no gene match: 10. This CDR3 contains 16 residues. Germline CDR1 and CDR2: MNHEY and SMNVEV (reference sequence). This table comes from immunoSEQ multiplex PCR, and its TCRdb copy is limited to in-frame clones, with some not included. The profile shows about 58,000 clones, under 95% of them singletons. For this clone: As yet, its antigen is unknown.

This sequence originates from a man aged 18 to 29 in good health and CMV-seronegative. Sequencing was done on a sample of PBMCs. This chain uses TRBV27 with TRBJ2-1, with 13 positions matching TRBD2. The CDR3 region is CASSLPGLAGPGEQFF. DNA of the CDR3: TGTGCCAGCAGTCTGCCGGGACTAGCGGGACCGGGTGAGCAGTTCTTC.